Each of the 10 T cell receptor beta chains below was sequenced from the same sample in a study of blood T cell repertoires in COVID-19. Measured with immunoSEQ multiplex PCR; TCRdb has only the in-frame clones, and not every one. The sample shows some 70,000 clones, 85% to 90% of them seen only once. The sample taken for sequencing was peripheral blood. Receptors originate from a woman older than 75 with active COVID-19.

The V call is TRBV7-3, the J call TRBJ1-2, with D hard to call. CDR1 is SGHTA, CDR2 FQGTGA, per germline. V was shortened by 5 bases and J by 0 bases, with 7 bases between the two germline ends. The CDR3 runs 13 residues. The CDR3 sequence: CASSLVPNYGYTF. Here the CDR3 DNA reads TGTGCCAGCAGCCTAGTTCCTAACTATGGCTACACCTTC.

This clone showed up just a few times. The CDR3 is CASSLATNTEAFF. CDR3 coding DNA: TGTGCCAGCAGCTTAGCTACGAACACTGAAGCTTTCTTT. V is TRBV11-2 and J is TRBJ1-1; D not resolved. V was cut by 1 base and J by 1 base, with 4 bases left in between. CDR1 SGHAT and CDR2 FQNNGV come from the germline V gene. The CDR3 is made up of 13 amino acids.

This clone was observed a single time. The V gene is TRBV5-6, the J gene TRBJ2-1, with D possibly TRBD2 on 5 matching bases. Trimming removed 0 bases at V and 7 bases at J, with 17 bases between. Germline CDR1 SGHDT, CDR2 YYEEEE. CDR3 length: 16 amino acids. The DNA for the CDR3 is TGTGCCAGCAGCTTGGCCGAGCGGAGGTATGTAAATGAGCAGTTCTTC. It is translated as CASSLAERRYVNEQFF.

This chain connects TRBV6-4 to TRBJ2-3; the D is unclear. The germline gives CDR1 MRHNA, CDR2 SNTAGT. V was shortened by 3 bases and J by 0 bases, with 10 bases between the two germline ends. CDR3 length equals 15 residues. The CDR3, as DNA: TGTGCCAGCAGTGAACAGAGTGGTAGCACAGATACGCAGTATTTT. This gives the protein CASSEQSGSTDTQYF.

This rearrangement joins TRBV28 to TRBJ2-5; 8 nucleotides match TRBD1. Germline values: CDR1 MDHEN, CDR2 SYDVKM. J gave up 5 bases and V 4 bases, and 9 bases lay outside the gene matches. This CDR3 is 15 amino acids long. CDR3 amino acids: CASSSQGADGETQYF. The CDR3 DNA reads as TGTGCCAGCAGTTCCCAGGGGGCCGATGGGGAGACCCAGTACTTC.

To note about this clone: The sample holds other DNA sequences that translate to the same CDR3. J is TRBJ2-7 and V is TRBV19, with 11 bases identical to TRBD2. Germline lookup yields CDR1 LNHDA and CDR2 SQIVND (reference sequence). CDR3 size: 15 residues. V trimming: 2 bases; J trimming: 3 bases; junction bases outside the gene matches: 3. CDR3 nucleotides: TGTGCCAGTAGTATACTAGCGGGAGGTCTCTACGAGCAGTACTTC. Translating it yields CASSILAGGLYEQYF.

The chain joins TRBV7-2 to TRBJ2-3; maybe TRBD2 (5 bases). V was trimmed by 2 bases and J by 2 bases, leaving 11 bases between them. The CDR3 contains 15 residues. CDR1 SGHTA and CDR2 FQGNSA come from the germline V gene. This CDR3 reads CASSLTPSLTDTQYF. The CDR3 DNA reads TGTGCCAGCAGCTTAACCCCTAGCCTCACAGATACGCAGTATTTT. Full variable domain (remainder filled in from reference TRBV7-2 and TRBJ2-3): GAGVSQSPSNKVTEKGKDVELRCDPISGHTALYWYRQSLGQGLEFLIYFQGNSAPDKSGLPSDRFSAERTGGSVSTLTIQRTQQEDSAVYLCASSLTPSLTDTQYFGPGTRLTVL.

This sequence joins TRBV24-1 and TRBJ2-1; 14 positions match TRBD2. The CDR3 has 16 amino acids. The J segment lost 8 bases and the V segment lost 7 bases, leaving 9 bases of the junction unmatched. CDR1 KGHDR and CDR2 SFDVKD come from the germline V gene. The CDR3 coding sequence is TGTGCCACCAGCCTCGGACTAGCGGGAGGAGTCGATGAGCAGTTCTTC. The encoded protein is CATSLGLAGGVDEQFF.

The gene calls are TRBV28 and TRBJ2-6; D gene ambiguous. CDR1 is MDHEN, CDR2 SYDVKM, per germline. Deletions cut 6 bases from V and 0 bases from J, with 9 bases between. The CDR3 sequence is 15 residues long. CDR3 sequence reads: CASRERSSGANVLTF. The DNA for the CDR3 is TGTGCCAGCAGGGAACGGAGCTCTGGGGCCAACGTCCTGACTTTC.

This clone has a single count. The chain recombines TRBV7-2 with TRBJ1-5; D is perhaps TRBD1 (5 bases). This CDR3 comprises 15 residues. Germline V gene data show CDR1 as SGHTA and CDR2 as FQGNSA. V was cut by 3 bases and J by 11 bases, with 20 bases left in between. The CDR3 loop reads CASSLGRTGIGSQHF. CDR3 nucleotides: TGTGCCAGCAGCTTGGGCCGAACAGGCATTGGGTCCCAGCATTTT.